This TCR beta chain stems from a study of neurological immune-mediated disorders. Trimming removed 4 bases at V and 2 bases at J, with 22 bases between. This CDR3 is built from 17 residues. CDR1 is SGHRS and CDR2 is YFSETQ in the germline V gene. This clonotype was picked up many times. A single record per CDR3 protein comes from TCRdb applying MiXCR to the 5' RACE reads. The data show 55,000 to 80,000 distinct CDR3 sequences, under 5.5% seen once. The sequence came from a woman aged 45-65 years with multiple sclerosis. The source material was PBMCs. V gene TRBV5-1 combines with J gene TRBJ2-7; a possible D gene is TRBD2 (5 bases). The CDR3 nucleotides are TGCGCCAGCAGCGAGAGCGTATCGGCCGGAGGAACCTACGAGCAGTACTTC. Its translation is CASSESVSAGGTYEQYF.